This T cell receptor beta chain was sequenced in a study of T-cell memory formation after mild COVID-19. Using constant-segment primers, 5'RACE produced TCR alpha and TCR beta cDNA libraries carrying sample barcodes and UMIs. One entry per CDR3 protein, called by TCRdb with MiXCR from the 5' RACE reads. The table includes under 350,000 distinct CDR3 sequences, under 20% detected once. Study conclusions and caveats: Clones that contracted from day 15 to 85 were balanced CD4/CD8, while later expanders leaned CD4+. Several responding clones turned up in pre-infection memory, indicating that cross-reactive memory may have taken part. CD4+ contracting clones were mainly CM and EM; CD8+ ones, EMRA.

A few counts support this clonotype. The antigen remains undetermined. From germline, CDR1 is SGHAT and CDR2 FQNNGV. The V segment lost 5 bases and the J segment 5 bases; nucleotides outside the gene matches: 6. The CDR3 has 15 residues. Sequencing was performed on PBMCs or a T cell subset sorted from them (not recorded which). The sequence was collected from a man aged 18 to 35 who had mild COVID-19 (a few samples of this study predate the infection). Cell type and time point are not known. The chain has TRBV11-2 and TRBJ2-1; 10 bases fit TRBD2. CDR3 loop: CASSRGLAKNNEQFF. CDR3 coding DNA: TGTGCCAGCAGCCGGGGACTAGCGAAGAACAATGAGCAGTTCTTC.